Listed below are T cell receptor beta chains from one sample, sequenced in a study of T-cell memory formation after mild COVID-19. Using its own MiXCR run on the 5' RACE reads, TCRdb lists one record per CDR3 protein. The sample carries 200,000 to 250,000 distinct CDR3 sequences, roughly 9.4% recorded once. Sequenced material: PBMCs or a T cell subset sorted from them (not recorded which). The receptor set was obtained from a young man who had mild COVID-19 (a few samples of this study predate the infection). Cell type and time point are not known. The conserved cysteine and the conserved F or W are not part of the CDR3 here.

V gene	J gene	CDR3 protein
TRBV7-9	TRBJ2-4	ASSPLLIQY
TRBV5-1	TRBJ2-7	ASSLSRGDEQY
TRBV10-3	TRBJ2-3	AISTGTTSTDTQY
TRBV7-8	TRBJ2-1	ASSLDRPGDEQF
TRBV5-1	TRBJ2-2	ASSRDSTTGELF
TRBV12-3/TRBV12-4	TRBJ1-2	ASRGYLGYT
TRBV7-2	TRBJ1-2	ASSSPGRNYGYT
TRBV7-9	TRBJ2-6	ASSFSTIRGTGANVLT
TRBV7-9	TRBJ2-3	ASSPPGLAGASTDTQY
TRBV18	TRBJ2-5	ASSLWAGGRETQY
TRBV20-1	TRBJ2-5	SASIHLAGVQETQY
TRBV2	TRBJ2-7	ASGWGPEQY
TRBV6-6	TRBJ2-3	ASTMPSTDTQY
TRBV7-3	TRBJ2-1	ASSRTSGGAYNEQF
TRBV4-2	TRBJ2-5	ASSPGQGSFETQY
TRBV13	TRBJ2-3	ASSQKVSGGTDTQY